Shown below are 31 T cell receptor beta chains from a single sample sequenced in a study of blood T cell repertoires in COVID-19. This table comes from immunoSEQ multiplex PCR, and its TCRdb copy is limited to in-frame clones, with some not included. The sample consists of just over 65,000 clones, roughly 89% of them appearing once. Sequencing input: peripheral blood. Every receptor here comes from a man between 60 and 75 years old with acute or convalescent COVID-19.

The chain is built from TRBV5-1 and TRBJ1-5; TRBD1 matches 11 bases. The trim removed 6 bases at V and 0 bases at J, leaving 11 bases unmatched. Germline-derived CDR1 and CDR2 are SGHRS and YFSETQ. This CDR3 spans 18 amino acids. The chain's CDR3 is CASTPGQGVRYSNQPQHF. The CDR3 bases are TGCGCCAGCACCCCGGGACAGGGGGTGCGTTATAGCAATCAGCCCCAGCATTTT. The complete variable domain, with remaining parts taken from reference TRBV5-1 and TRBJ1-5, reads KAGVTQTPRYLIKTRGQQVTLSCSPISGHRSVSWYQQTPGQGLQFLFEYFSETQRNKGNFPGRFSGRQFSNSRSEMNVSTLELGDSALYLCASTPGQGVRYSNQPQHFGDGTRLSIL.

The gene calls are TRBV7-6 and TRBJ2-3, with 10 bases matching TRBD2. Per germline, CDR1 SGHVS and CDR2 FNYEAQ. V lost 5 bases to trimming and J lost 7 bases; unmatched junction nucleotides: 9. The length of the CDR3 is 15 residues. The CDR3 is CASSLSGGLMYTQYF. Here the CDR3 DNA reads TGTGCCAGCAGCCTTAGCGGGGGGCTCATGTATACGCAGTATTTT.

V usage is TRBV2 and J usage is TRBJ1-2, with D tentatively TRBD1 (6 bases). The V and J ends lost 1 base and 4 bases respectively, with 13 bases between them. Germline V gene sequence: CDR1 SNHLY, CDR2 FYNNEI. CDR3 size: 15 residues. The CDR3 here is CASSEGQGGAYGYTF. CDR3 in DNA: TGTGCCAGCAGTGAAGGTCAAGGGGGAGCCTATGGCTACACCTTC.

The rearrangement uses TRBV3-1 (or the pseudogene TRBV3-2) and TRBJ1-2; perhaps TRBD1 as D (6 bases). The CDR3 is 15 residues long. V lost 4 bases and J 6 bases, leaving 18 bases between the germline ends. CDR1 and CDR2 from the germline V gene are LGHDT and YNNKEL (reference sequence). CDR3 sequence: CASSRSPWAGDGYTF. The CDR3 nucleotides are TGTGCCAGCAGCCGAAGTCCTTGGGCAGGGGATGGCTACACCTTC.

This chain joins TRBV19 and TRBJ1-1; 9 positions agree with TRBD1. V lost 8 bases to trimming and J lost 5 bases; unmatched junction nucleotides: 6. This CDR3 region has 13 residues. The germline V gene has CDR1 LNHDA and CDR2 SQIVND (reference sequence). The CDR3 loop reads CASGTGGRTEAFF. CDR3 nucleotides: TGTGCCAGTGGTACAGGGGGCAGGACTGAAGCTTTCTTT.

This CDR3 is CASSHRGDTQYF. In DNA form, the CDR3 reads TGTGCCAGCAGCCACCGAGGAGATACGCAGTATTTT. The chain combines TRBV3-1 (or the pseudogene TRBV3-2) with TRBJ2-3; D ambiguous. Trimming took 3 bases from V and 5 from J, leaving 6 bases between them. Germline V gene lookup returns CDR1 LGHDT and CDR2 YNNKEL (reference sequence). This CDR3 has 12 amino acids.

The J gene is TRBJ1-6, the V gene TRBV30; 7 bases line up with TRBD1. V trimming: 3 bases; J trimming: 2 bases; junction bases outside the gene matches: 7. Germline V CDR1 and CDR2: GTSNPN, SVGIG (reference sequence). The CDR3 covers 16 residues. In nucleotides, the CDR3 is TGTGCCTGGAGGTTGACAGGGATCGCCTATAATTCACCCCTCCACTTT. It is translated as CAWRLTGIAYNSPLHF. The complete variable domain, with remaining parts taken from reference TRBV30 and TRBJ1-6, reads SQTIHQWPATLVQPVGSPLSLECTVEGTSNPNLYWYRQAAGRGLQLLFYSVGIGQISSEVPQNLSASRPQDRQFILSSKKLLLSDSGFYLCAWRLTGIAYNSPLHFGNGTRLTVT.

This clone is a singleton in its sample. The J gene is TRBJ1-6, the V gene TRBV27, with 9 positions matching TRBD1. The junction had 13 bases not matched to a gene; V was cut back by 6 bases and J by 7 bases. The CDR3 sequence is 17 residues long. Germline CDR1 MNHEY, CDR2 SMNVEV (reference sequence). In DNA, the CDR3 is TGTGCCAGCAGCTCTTTTCCCGGGACAGGGCAAAATTCACCCCTCCACTTT. This gives the protein CASSSFPGTGQNSPLHF.

J is TRBJ1-5 and V is TRBV7-9; D remains unclear. Germline assignment: CDR1 SEHNR and CDR2 FQNEAQ (reference sequence). There are 13 residues in the CDR3. Trimming stripped 3 bases from V and 10 bases from J, with 13 bases between. The CDR3 reads CASSFSPGSPQHF. In nucleotides, the CDR3 is TGTGCCAGCAGCTTTAGCCCGGGATCACCCCAGCATTTT.

The genes are TRBV7-2 and TRBJ1-6; 7 bases fit TRBD1. This CDR3 is 15 amino acids long. Germline V CDR1 and CDR2: SGHTA, FQGNSA. Trimming removed 5 bases from V and 6 bases from J; junction bases left unmatched: 7. This CDR3 is CASSRIRDSNSPLHF. DNA for the CDR3: TGTGCCAGCAGCCGGATACGGGACAGTAATTCACCCCTCCACTTT.

The gene calls are TRBV5-1 and TRBJ2-3, with 7 bases that match TRBD2. The germline gives CDR1 SGHRS, CDR2 YFSETQ. Trimming removed 5 bases from V and 3 bases from J; junction bases left unmatched: 6. The CDR3 runs to 14 residues. CDR3: CASRSASGTDTQYF. The CDR3 DNA reads TGCGCCAGCAGGTCGGCTAGCGGTACAGATACGCAGTATTTT.

The V gene is TRBV3-1 (or the pseudogene TRBV3-2), the J gene TRBJ2-1; TRBD2 agrees at 11 bases. The junction had 2 bases not matched to a gene; V was cut back by 4 bases and J by 6 bases. Germline V lookup: CDR1 LGHDT, CDR2 YNNKEL (reference sequence). The CDR3 is made up of 14 amino acids. CDR3 protein: CASSRGLAANEQFF. For the CDR3, the DNA is TGTGCCAGCAGCCGGGGACTAGCGGCCAATGAGCAGTTCTTC.

The chain recombines TRBV11-1 with TRBJ1-6; a possible D gene is TRBD1 (5 bases). This CDR3 spans 15 amino acids. V was pared by 0 bases and J by 5 bases, with 8 bases between. The germline V gene has CDR1 SGHAT and CDR2 FQDESV (reference sequence). The CDR3 coding sequence is TGTGCCAGCAGCTTAGCAGGGGCGAATAATTCACCCCTCCACTTT. It specifies CASSLAGANNSPLHF.

V gene TRBV6-2 or TRBV6-3 combines with J gene TRBJ1-4, with 8 bases lining up with TRBD1. Germline lookup yields CDR1 MNHEY and CDR2 SVGEGT. This CDR3 region has 18 residues. V shed 6 bases and J 6 bases; nucleotides not matched to a gene: 18. The CDR3 DNA reads TGTGCCAGCAGCACTGGTTTTTACAGGGGGACGGAGGATGAAAAACTGTTTTTT. Amino acids: CASSTGFYRGTEDEKLFF.

The V gene is TRBV19, the J gene TRBJ1-1; D gene uncertain. The CDR3 runs to 12 residues. Germline V gene sequence: CDR1 LNHDA, CDR2 SQIVND (reference sequence). The ends were cut back, 7 bases at V and 3 bases at J, with 9 bases in the middle. The CDR3 nucleotides are TGTGCCAGTAAGAGAGGAGACACTGAAGCTTTCTTT. It yields the protein CASKRGDTEAFF.

The chain has TRBV6-1 and TRBJ1-5; D not certain. Germline V CDR1 and CDR2: MNHNS, SASEGT. The length of the CDR3 is 17 residues. The V gene lost 2 bases and the J gene lost 0 bases, with 14 bases spanning the gap. CDR3: CASSEFRGVSSNQPQHF. CDR3 sequence (DNA): TGTGCCAGCAGTGAATTCCGCGGGGTGTCTAGCAATCAGCCCCAGCATTTT.

V usage is TRBV4-2 and J usage is TRBJ2-1, with TRBD1 identical over 10 bases. Germline values: CDR1 LGHNA, CDR2 YNFKEQ. This CDR3 spans 17 amino acids. Unmatched junction bases numbered 4, after V lost 0 bases and J lost 2 bases. In DNA form, the CDR3 reads TGTGCCAGCAGCCAAGATCTCGGGACAGGGGCCTACAATGAGCAGTTCTTC. Translated, it gives CASSQDLGTGAYNEQFF.

V is TRBV18 and J is TRBJ1-1, with D possibly matching TRBD1 (6 bases). Trimming removed 5 bases at V and 3 bases at J, with 22 bases between. The CDR3 is 17 residues long. The germline CDR1 and CDR2 sequences are KGHSH and LQKENI. The CDR3 region is CASSASGGLGPYTEAFF. In DNA, the CDR3 is TGTGCCAGCTCAGCCTCGGGGGGCCTGGGGCCGTACACTGAAGCTTTCTTT.

This sequence joins TRBV5-1 and TRBJ1-2; D gene unclear. Germline V gene sequence: CDR1 SGHRS, CDR2 YFSETQ. V was cut by 0 bases and J by 3 bases, with 3 bases left in between. There are 12 residues in the CDR3. CDR3: CASSLGDYGYTF. In DNA form, the CDR3 reads TGCGCCAGCAGCTTGGGAGACTATGGCTACACCTTC.

This clone was recorded once. The chain has TRBV9 and TRBJ1-2; D gene uncertain. The CDR3 extends over 14 amino acids. V was cut by 0 bases and J by 7 bases, with 13 bases left in between. Germline V gene lookup returns CDR1 SGDLS and CDR2 YYNGEE. The CDR3 loop reads CASSVGQDSGGYTF. For the CDR3, the DNA is TGTGCCAGCAGCGTAGGGCAGGACTCGGGTGGCTACACCTTC.

This clone showed up just once. J is TRBJ2-2 and V is TRBV5-1; D is ambiguous. V shed 0 bases and J shed 8 bases, with 8 bases lying between them. Looked up from germline, CDR1 is SGHRS and CDR2 is YFSETQ. CDR3 size: 13 residues. In DNA form, the CDR3 reads TGCGCCAGCAGCTTGGACAGTACGGGGGAGCTGTTTTTT. This sequence encodes CASSLDSTGELFF. The complete variable domain, with remaining parts taken from reference TRBV5-1 and TRBJ2-2, reads KAGVTQTPRYLIKTRGQQVTLSCSPISGHRSVSWYQQTPGQGLQFLFEYFSETQRNKGNFPGRFSGRQFSNSRSEMNVSTLELGDSALYLCASSLDSTGELFFGEGSRLTVL.

The chain has TRBV9 and TRBJ1-6; D ambiguous. V lost 2 bases and J 7 bases, leaving 10 bases between the germline ends. Germline values: CDR1 SGDLS, CDR2 YYNGEE. CDR3 length: 14 amino acids. CDR3 protein: CASSVRDWNSPLHF. The CDR3 DNA sequence: TGTGCCAGCAGCGTTCGTGACTGGAATTCACCCCTCCACTTT.

V usage is TRBV11-3 and J usage is TRBJ1-1; perhaps TRBD1 as D (6 bases). V gave up 1 base and J gave up 3 bases, with 9 bases separating them. This CDR3 is 14 amino acids long. In germline, CDR1 is SGHNT, CDR2 YENEEA. The CDR3 here is CASSLAGGHTEAFF. In nucleotides, the CDR3 is TGTGCCAGCAGCTTAGCGGGGGGGCACACTGAAGCTTTCTTT.

Comment on this clone: Germline is not matched at one junction end, which may reflect a read error. The chain has TRBV7-7 and TRBJ2-5, with 7 bases aligning to TRBD2. Germline CDR1 reads SSHAT; CDR2 reads FNYEAQ (reference sequence). The CDR3 loop spans 16 amino acids. DNA for the CDR3: TGTGCTAGCAGCTACGGTTGGGGGGGATTTGAGGAGACCCAGTACTTC. Its translation: CASSYGWGGFEETQYF.

J is TRBJ1-1 and V is TRBV3-1 (or the pseudogene TRBV3-2); weak D call: TRBD1 (6 bases). CDR3 length: 12 residues. CDR1 LGHDT and CDR2 YNNKEL come from the germline V gene (reference sequence). V lost 8 bases to trimming and J lost 10 bases, with 17 bases between them. CDR3 sequence: CASSPTGMGAFF. The CDR3 nucleotides are TGTGCCAGCTCCCCTACAGGGATGGGAGCTTTCTTT.

V and J are TRBV19 and TRBJ1-5, with D possibly being TRBD1 (6 bases). The germline CDR1 and CDR2 sequences are LNHDA and SQIVND (reference sequence). V lost 7 bases to trimming and J lost 4 bases, with 14 bases between them. The CDR3 extends over 14 amino acids. The CDR3 region is CASIGGGLNQPQHF. CDR3 nucleotide sequence: TGTGCCAGTATAGGGGGAGGGTTAAATCAGCCCCAGCATTTT.

This rearrangement joins TRBV6-5 to TRBJ1-2; D remains ambiguous. The CDR3 is 13 residues long. Germline CDR1 and CDR2: MNHEY and SVGAGI. V gave up 4 bases and J gave up 2 bases, with 8 bases separating them. CDR3 residues: CASSSGLNYGYTF. The CDR3 DNA sequence: TGTGCCAGCAGTTCAGGACTAAACTATGGCTACACCTTC.

This clone was counted only a few times. The chain carries TRBV15 and TRBJ1-1, with D hard to call. The length of the CDR3 is 13 residues. With 0 bases removed from V and 3 bases from J, the gap between germline ends came to 5 bases. CDR1 is LNHNV and CDR2 is YYDKDF in the germline V gene (reference sequence). The CDR3 DNA is TGTGCCACCAGCAGAGACCTTTACACTGAAGCTTTCTTT. Translation: CATSRDLYTEAFF.

The chain joins TRBV5-1 to TRBJ1-5; 7 positions match TRBD1. This CDR3 contains 16 residues. Germline V gene data show CDR1 as SGHRS and CDR2 as YFSETQ. With V trimmed by 4 bases and J by 5 bases, 12 bases remained unmatched. CDR3: CASSPGDSSVYQPQHF. The CDR3 nucleotides are TGCGCCAGCAGCCCAGGGGACAGCTCAGTATATCAGCCCCAGCATTTT.

The J gene is TRBJ2-2, the V gene TRBV19, with 8 bases fitting TRBD1. Per germline, CDR1 LNHDA and CDR2 SQIVND (reference sequence). V was clipped by 7 bases and J by 5 bases; unmatched bases: 12. This CDR3 contains 16 residues. The CDR3 DNA is TGTGCCAGTACCTTTCGCAGGGGGCGGCGGACCGGGGAGCTGTTTTTT. Its translation is CASTFRRGRRTGELFF.

The chain combines TRBV6-4 with TRBJ2-1, with D perhaps matching TRBD2 (5 bases). Germline V gene lookup returns CDR1 MRHNA and CDR2 SNTAGT. The CDR3 sequence is 15 residues long. Trimming cost V 3 bases and J 3 bases, with 12 bases left between them. CDR3 sequence: CASSEDGEYYNEQFF. The CDR3 region has the DNA TGTGCCAGCAGTGAAGACGGGGAGTACTACAATGAGCAGTTCTTC.